The present entry profiles one T cell receptor beta chain with its context. What it binds is not known. At sampling all donors were nominally healthy, likely with unrecorded immune exposures. The data belong to a study of cytomegalovirus exposure and HLA in healthy donors. Study-level results: Sequencing depth across donors, presence/absence analyses assumed, was roughly uniform. Indistinguishability led to the exclusion of some V segments, TRBV6-2 and TRBV6-3 included.

PCR involved 60 Vbeta and 13 Jbeta primers. Data came from immunoSEQ multiplex PCR; TCRdb stores just in-frame clones and leaves some out. The table has 90,000 to 150,000 clones, approximately 80% seen once. This CDR3 contains 15 residues. V gave up 1 base and J gave up 2 bases; unmatched junction bases: 5. CDR1 and CDR2 from the germline V gene are GTSNPN and SVGIG (reference sequence). This receptor was obtained from a man in his forties in good health and CMV-seropositive. Sequenced input: PBMCs. This chain connects TRBV30 to TRBJ1-5, with 7 bases that match TRBD1. CDR3 DNA: TGTGCCTGGAGTGAACACAGGGGTGGCAATCAGCCCCAGCATTTT. This encodes CAWSEHRGGNQPQHF.